Below, one T cell receptor (beta chain) is given with its context. No antigen is known for it. Other nucleotide sequences in the sample specify the same CDR3. The data originate from a study of T cell responses to AZD1222 COVID-19 vaccine. Study-level information: Samples with a second dose at about 4 or about 12 weeks were pooled together.

With 6 bases clipped from V and 7 bases from J, the junction kept 8 bases outside the gene matches. CDR3 length: 14 residues. The germline CDR1 and CDR2 sequences are SNHLY and FYNNEI. Profiled with immunoSEQ multiplex PCR; TCRdb holds only in-frame clones, not every one. Among about 150,000 clones, more than 75% were seen once, and the ten largest hold about 4%. Study-wide points: The reported proportion of spike-specific TCRs targeting unmutated variant regions was nearly half. Donors, mostly white British, included more females; clonal diversity was possibly underestimated.

This TCR was sampled from an adult in good health. This specimen was peripheral blood, taken on day 0 of AZD1222 vaccination. This chain connects TRBV2 to TRBJ1-5; 8 positions agree with TRBD1. The CDR3 region has the DNA TGTGCCAGCAGCGGACAGGGTTCAAACCAGCCCCAGCATTTT. Encoded protein: CASSGQGSNQPQHF. The whole variable domain, remainder taken from reference TRBV2 and TRBJ1-5, is EPEVTQTPSHQVTQMGQEVILRCVPISNHLYFYWYRQILGQKVEFLVSFYNNEISEKSEIFDDQFSVERPDGSNFTLKIRSTKLEDSAMYFCASSGQGSNQPQHFGDGTRLSIL.